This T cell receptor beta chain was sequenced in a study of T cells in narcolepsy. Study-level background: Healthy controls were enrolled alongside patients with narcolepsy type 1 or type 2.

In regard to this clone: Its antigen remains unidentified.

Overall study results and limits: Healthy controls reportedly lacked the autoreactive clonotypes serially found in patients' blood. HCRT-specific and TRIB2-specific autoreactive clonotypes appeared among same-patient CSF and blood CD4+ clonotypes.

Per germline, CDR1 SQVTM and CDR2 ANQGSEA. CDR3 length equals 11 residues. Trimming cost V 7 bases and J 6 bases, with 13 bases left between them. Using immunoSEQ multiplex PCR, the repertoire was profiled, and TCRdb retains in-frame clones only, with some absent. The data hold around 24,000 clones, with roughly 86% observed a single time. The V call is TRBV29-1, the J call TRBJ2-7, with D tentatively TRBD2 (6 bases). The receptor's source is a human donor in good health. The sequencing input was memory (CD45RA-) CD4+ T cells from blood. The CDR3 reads CSAETGGEQYF. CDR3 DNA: TGCAGCGCCGAAACCGGGGGCGAGCAGTACTTC.